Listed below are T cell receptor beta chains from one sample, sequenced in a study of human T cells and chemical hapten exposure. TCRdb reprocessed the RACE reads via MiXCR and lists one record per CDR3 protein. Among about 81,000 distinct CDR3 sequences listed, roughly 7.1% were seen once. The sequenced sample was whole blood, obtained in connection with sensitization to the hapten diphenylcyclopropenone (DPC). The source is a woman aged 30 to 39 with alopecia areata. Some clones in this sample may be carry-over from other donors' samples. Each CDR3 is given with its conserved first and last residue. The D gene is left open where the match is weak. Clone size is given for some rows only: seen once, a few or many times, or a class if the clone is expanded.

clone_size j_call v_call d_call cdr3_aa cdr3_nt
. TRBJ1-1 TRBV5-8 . CASSFRGGGRTEAFF TGTGCCAGCAGTTTCAGGGGAGGGGGGAGGACTGAAGCTTTCTTT
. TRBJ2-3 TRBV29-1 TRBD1 CSVEDPRQGTDTQYF TGCAGCGTTGAAGATCCGCGACAGGGGACAGATACGCAGTATTTT
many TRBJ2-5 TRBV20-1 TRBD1 CSASKGTGGGETQYF TGCAGTGCTAGTAAGGGGACAGGGGGTGGAGAGACCCAGTACTTC
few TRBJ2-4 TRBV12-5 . CASGLYGGGLAKNIQYF TGTGCTAGTGGTTTGTACGGAGGGGGATTAGCCAAAAACATTCAGTACTTC
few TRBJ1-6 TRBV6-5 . CASSYTPGERGPNSPLHF TGTGCCAGCAGTTACACCCCCGGGGAGCGGGGCCCTAATTCACCCCTCCACTTT
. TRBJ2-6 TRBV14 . CASSRWPNSGANVLTF TGTGCCAGCAGCCGATGGCCTAACTCTGGGGCCAACGTCCTGACTTTC
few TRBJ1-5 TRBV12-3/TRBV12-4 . CASSPQGPHQPQHF TGTGCCAGCAGCCCGCAGGGACCCCATCAGCCCCAGCATTTT
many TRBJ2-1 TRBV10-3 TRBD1 CAIQDRAPEQFF TGTGCCATCCAGGACAGGGCCCCCGAGCAGTTCTTC
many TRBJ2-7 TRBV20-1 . CSAPQGIGVYEQYF TGCAGTGCGCCGCAGGGAATCGGAGTCTACGAGCAGTACTTC
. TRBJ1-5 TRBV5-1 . CASSLRGGDQPQHF TGCGCCAGCAGCCTGAGGGGAGGGGATCAGCCCCAGCATTTT
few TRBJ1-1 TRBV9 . CASSVGENTEAFF TGTGCCAGCAGCGTAGGCGAGAACACTGAAGCTTTCTTT
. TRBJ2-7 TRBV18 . CASSPSSTGGTYEQYF TGTGCCAGCTCACCAAGCTCTACAGGTGGGACCTACGAGCAGTACTTC
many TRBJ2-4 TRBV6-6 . CASIKSPGKNIQYF TGTGCCAGCATTAAGAGCCCTGGCAAAAACATTCAGTACTTC
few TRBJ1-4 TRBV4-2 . CASSPENRARRNEKLFF TGTGCCAGCAGCCCGGAAAATCGGGCCAGAAGAAATGAAAAACTGTTTTTT
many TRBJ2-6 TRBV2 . CASSAQLISSGANVLTF TGTGCCAGCTCCGCACAGCTAATTAGCTCTGGGGCCAACGTCCTGACTTTC
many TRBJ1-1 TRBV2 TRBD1 CASGRTGPYTEAFF TGTGCCAGCGGGAGGACAGGGCCCTACACTGAAGCTTTCTTT
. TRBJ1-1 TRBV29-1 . CSVERRQGARGDTEAFF TGCAGCGTTGAAAGACGTCAAGGGGCGAGGGGAGACACTGAAGCTTTCTTT
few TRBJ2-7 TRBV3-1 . CASSQDQRQHEQYF TGTGCCAGCAGCCAAGATCAACGGCAGCACGAGCAGTACTTC
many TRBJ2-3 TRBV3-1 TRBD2 CASSPILVGLAGGNTDTQYF TGTGCCAGCAGCCCCATCCTGGTCGGACTAGCGGGCGGGAACACAGATACGCAGTATTTT
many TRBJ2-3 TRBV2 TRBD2 CASRAGLAYGTDTQYF TGTGCCAGCAGAGCAGGACTAGCGTACGGCACAGATACGCAGTATTTT
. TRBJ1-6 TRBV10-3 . CAAQGINSPLHF TGTGCCGCGCAGGGGATAAATTCACCCCTCCACTTT
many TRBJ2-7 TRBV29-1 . CSVEVGPPYEQYF TGCAGCGTTGAAGTGGGCCCCCCGTACGAGCAGTACTTC
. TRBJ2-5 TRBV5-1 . CASSFRRGNRYQETQYF TGCGCCAGCAGCTTTCGGCGGGGTAATCGGTACCAAGAGACCCAGTACTTC
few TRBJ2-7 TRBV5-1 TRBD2 CASSLGTSGGGSYEQYF TGCGCCAGCAGCTTGGGGACTAGCGGGGGCGGCTCCTACGAGCAGTACTTC
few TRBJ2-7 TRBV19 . CASSPPGRYEQYF TGTGCCAGTAGCCCCCCCGGACGGTACGAGCAGTACTTC
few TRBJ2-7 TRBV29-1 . CSVVGQGYEQYF TGCAGCGTTGTGGGACAAGGGTACGAGCAGTACTTC
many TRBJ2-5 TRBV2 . CASRGETETQYF TGTGCCAGCAGGGGCGAGACGGAGACCCAGTACTTC
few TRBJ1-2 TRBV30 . CAWSEGVMNYGYTF TGTGCCTGGAGTGAGGGGGTTATGAACTATGGCTACACCTTC
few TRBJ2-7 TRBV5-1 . CASSFWRDEQYF TGCGCCAGCAGCTTTTGGCGGGACGAGCAGTACTTC
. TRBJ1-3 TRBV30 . CAWSVNLPGAGNTIYF TGTGCCTGGAGTGTTAACCTGCCGGGGGCTGGAAACACCATATATTTT
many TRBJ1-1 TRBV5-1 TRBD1 CASSGQTGDTEAFF TGCGCCAGCAGCGGGCAGACAGGGGACACTGAAGCTTTCTTT
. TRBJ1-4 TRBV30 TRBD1 CAWSVQGGGWAEKLFF TGTGCCTGGAGTGTACAAGGGGGCGGGTGGGCGGAAAAACTGTTTTTT
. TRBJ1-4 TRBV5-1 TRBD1 CASRPIGSGQEDEKLFF TGCGCCAGCAGACCCATAGGGTCGGGACAGGAGGACGAAAAACTGTTTTTT
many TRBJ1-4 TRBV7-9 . CASSPEGMAGEKLFF TGTGCCAGCAGCCCAGAGGGGATGGCGGGGGAAAAACTGTTTTTT
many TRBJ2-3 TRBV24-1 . CATSGESSTDTQYF TGTGCCACCAGTGGGGAATCTAGCACAGATACGCAGTATTTT
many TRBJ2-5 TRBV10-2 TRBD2 CASSAWAGGIQETQYF TGCGCCAGCAGTGCCTGGGCGGGGGGTATCCAAGAGACCCAGTACTTC
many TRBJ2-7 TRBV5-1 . CASSSSYEQYF TGCGCCAGCAGCTCCTCTTACGAGCAGTACTTC
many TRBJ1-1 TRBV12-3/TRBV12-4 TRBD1 CASTPTGGAGMNTEAFF TGTGCCAGCACTCCGACAGGGGGCGCCGGAATGAACACTGAAGCTTTCTTT
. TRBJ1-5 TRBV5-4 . CASSPGVGTDQPQHF TGTGCCAGCAGCCCAGGTGTTGGTACGGATCAGCCCCAGCATTTT
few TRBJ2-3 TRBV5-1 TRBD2 CASSSRRGTSESTDTQYF TGCGCCAGCAGCTCCAGACGGGGGACTAGCGAAAGCACAGATACGCAGTATTTT
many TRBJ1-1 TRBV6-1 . CASSEPNRPEAFF TGTGCCAGCAGTGAACCCAACAGGCCTGAAGCTTTCTTT
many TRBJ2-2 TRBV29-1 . CSVSVRINTGELFF TGCAGCGTGTCGGTCAGGATCAACACCGGGGAGCTGTTTTTT
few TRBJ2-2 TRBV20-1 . CSARGGAGGELFF TGCAGTGCTAGAGGGGGCGCGGGTGGGGAGCTGTTTTTT
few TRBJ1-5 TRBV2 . CASTMFYGPNQPQHF TGTGCCAGCACCATGTTTTACGGACCCAATCAGCCCCAGCATTTT
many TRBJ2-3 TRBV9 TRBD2 CASSVGLAGGPQYF TGTGCCAGCAGCGTAGGACTAGCGGGGGGGCCTCAGTATTTT